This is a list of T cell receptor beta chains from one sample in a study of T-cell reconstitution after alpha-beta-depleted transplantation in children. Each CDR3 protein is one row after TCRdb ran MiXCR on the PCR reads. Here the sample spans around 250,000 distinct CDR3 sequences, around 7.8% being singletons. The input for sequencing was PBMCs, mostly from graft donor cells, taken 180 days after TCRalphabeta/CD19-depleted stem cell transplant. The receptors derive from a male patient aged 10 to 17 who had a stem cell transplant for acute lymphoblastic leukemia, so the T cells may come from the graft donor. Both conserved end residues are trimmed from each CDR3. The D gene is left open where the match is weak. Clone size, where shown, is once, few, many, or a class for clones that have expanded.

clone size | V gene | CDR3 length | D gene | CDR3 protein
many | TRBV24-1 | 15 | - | ATSDPLPGPQGDEQF
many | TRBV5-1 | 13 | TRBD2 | ASSSGTSGGETQY
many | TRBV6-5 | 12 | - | ASSYSRQGYEQY
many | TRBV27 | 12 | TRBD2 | ASSLREGPNEQF
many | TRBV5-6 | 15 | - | ASSLDFGTASYNEQF
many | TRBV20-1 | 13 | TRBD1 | SARSGTGIYSPLH
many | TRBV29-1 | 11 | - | SAPGGDSAGYT
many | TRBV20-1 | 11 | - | SARGRNTGELF
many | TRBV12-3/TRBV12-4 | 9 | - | ASSPNLGYT
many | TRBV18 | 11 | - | ASSPGDGGEQY
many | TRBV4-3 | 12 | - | ASSQGGGGYGYT
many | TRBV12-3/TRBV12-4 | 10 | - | ASSSEGVKWY
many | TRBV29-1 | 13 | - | SVEDRRGGTYGYT
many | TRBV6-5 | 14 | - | ASSYPPPGRGETQY
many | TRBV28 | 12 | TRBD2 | ASAQGGPTDTQY
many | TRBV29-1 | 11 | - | SVEVRGARGYT
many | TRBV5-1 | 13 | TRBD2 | ASSFLAGVGETQY
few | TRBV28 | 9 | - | ASSSYPEQY
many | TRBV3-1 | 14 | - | ASSRSPDRLTDTQY
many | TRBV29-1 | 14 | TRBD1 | SVETRGRENTGELF
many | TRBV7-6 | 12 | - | ASSLSGFSYEQY
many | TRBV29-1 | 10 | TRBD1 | SVRTGFSEQY
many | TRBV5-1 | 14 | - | ASSSGPRGGTGELF
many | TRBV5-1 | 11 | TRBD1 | ASSPDREETQY
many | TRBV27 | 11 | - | ASSLSEDYEQY
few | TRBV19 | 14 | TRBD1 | ASSQPGQGMNQPQH
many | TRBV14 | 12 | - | ASSRGPRSYEQY
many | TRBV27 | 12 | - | ASSPIPYGNTIY
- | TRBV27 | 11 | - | ATFGALNTEAF
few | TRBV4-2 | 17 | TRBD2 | ASSPSGTSGRDDYNEQF
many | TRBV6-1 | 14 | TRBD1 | ASSPRQGLTYNEQF
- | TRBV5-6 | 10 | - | ASALTLDPAF
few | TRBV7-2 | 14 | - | ASSSSRAGSYNEQF
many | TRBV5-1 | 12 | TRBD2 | ASSPLAGAHEQF
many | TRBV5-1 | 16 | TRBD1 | ASSPRGQGIRLNTEAF
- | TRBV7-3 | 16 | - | AFSLIGVLISGANVLT
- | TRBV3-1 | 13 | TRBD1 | ASCQGTGGYNEQF
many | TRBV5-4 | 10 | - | ASSLKGNIQY
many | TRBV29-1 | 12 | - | SVLQGANTGELF
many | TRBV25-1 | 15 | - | ASSEFSDGSGANVLT
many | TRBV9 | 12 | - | ASSPNSGSYEQY
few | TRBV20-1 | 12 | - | SAPTGTMNTEAF
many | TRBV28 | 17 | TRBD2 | ASSTGLAELISYQETQY
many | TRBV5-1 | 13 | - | ASSLDAVSTDTQY
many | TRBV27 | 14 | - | ASSTRRLAAQETQY
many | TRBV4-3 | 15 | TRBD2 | ASSQNLAGGLQETQY
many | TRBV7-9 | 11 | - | ASSLSPERELF
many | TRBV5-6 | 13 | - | ASSLPGANTGELF
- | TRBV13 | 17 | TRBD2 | ALSLGVSGTSGRRGEQY
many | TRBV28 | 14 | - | ASSSPRHGSFYEQY
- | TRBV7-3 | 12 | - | ASSLRHSTDTQY
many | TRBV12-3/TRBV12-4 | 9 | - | ASTLGGTQH
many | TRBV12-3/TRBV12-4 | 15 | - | ASSSSPALPGNTEAF
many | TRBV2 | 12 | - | ASSEVNVGNEQF
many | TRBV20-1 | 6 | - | SNSPLH
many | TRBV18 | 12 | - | ASSQVGGASEQY
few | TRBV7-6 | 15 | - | ASSCRQPLPKNQPQH
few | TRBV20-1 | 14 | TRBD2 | SATPRTSYSSYEQY
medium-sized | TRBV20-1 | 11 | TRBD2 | SASGTSRDTQY
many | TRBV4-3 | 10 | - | ASSQENSEQY